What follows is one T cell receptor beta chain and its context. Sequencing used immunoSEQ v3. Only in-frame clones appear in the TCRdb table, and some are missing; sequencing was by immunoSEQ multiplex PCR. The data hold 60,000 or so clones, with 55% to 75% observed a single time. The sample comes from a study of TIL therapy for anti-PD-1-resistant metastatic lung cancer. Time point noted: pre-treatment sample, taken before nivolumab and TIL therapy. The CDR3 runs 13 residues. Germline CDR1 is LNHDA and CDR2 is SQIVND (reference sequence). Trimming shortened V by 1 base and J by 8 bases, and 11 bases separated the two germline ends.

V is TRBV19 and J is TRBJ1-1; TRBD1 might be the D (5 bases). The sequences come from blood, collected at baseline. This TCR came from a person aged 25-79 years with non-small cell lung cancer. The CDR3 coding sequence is TGTGCCAGTAGTATAGTAGAGGGGATGGAAGCTTTCTTT. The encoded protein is CASSIVEGMEAFF. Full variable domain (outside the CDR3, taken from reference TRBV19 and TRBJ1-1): DGGITQSPKYLFRKEGQNVTLSCEQNLNHDAMYWYRQDPGQGLRLIYYSQIVNDFQKGDIAEGYSVSREKKESFPLTVTSAQKNPTAFYLCASSIVEGMEAFFGQGTRLTVV.